These 9 T cell receptor beta chains share one sample of origin, sequenced in a study of vaccination effects on CD4 cells after COVID-19. No antigen is known for these receptors. The repertoire was sequenced with immunoSEQ multiplex PCR; TCRdb's copy has only in-frame clones and lacks some. The sample has 68,000 or so clones; about 80% are singletons. The ViraFEST assay expanded antigen-specific CD4+ T cells with viral peptide pools before sequencing. The authors isolated CD4+ T cells after approximately 9 days of culture. Testing of the vaccine recipients showed negative nucleocapsid antibodies and no prior SARS-CoV-2 infection. Specimen: CD4+ T cells from PBMCs cultured with SARS-CoV-2 spike peptides, collected before COVID-19 vaccination. The receptors here all came from a human donor who received a COVID-19 vaccine.

The genes are TRBV5-1 and TRBJ2-7; 7 positions match TRBD1. V dropped 4 bases and J dropped 0; count of bases not matched to a gene: 7. This CDR3 contains 15 residues. Germline lookup yields CDR1 SGHRS and CDR2 YFSETQ. The CDR3 DNA reads as TGCGCCAGCAGCCCGGACGGGACAGTCTCCTACGAGCAGTACGTC. Translating gives CASSPDGTVSYEQYV.

The chain has TRBV6-5 and TRBJ2-7, with no clear D. The CDR3 has 13 residues. Trimming left V 2 bases short and J 6 bases short, with 11 bases between. Germline lookup yields CDR1 MNHEY and CDR2 SVGAGI. The CDR3 here is CASSYRLSGEQYV. The CDR3 DNA reads TGTGCCAGCAGTTACCGACTTTCGGGCGAGCAGTACGTC.

The CDR3 coding sequence is TGTGCCAGCAGCGTAGAGGGGGGAGGGAACACTGAAGCTTTCTTT. Translation: CASSVEGGGNTEAFF. This chain links TRBV9 with TRBJ1-1; TRBD1 might be the D (6 bases). CDR1 and CDR2 (germline): SGDLS, YYNGEE. The ends were cut back, 0 bases at V and 1 base at J, with 10 bases in the middle. This CDR3 is built from 15 residues.

This chain uses TRBV7-9 with TRBJ2-5; tentative D call: TRBD1 (6 bases). Germline V gene sequence: CDR1 SEHNR, CDR2 FQNEAQ (reference sequence). This CDR3 has 18 residues. The V end was cut by 3 bases, the J end by 2 bases, with 22 bases between. CDR3 sequence reads: CASSFPGQRPRGQETQYF. DNA of the CDR3: TGTGCCAGCAGCTTTCCGGGACAACGACCGAGAGGGCAAGAGACCCAGTACTTC.

The chain couples TRBV25-1 to TRBJ1-6; 9 bases are a match to TRBD1. The CDR3 has 14 residues. CDR1 is MGHDK and CDR2 is SYGVNS in the germline V gene. Unmatched junction bases numbered 7, after V lost 5 bases and J lost 11 bases. The chain's CDR3 is CASSNTGGGPPLHF. The CDR3 DNA sequence: TGTGCCAGCAGTAACACAGGGGGCGGGCCACCCCTCCACTTT.

This chain connects TRBV7-3 to TRBJ1-1; D might be TRBD1 (5 bases). Germline CDR1 reads SGHTA; CDR2 reads FQGTGA. Trimming cost V 5 bases and J 1 base, with 8 bases left between them. The CDR3 is 13 amino acids. CDR3 in DNA: TGTGCCAGCAGCAAGCAGGGGAACACTGAAGCTTTCTTT. Translation gives CASSKQGNTEAFF. The variable domain in full, completed from reference TRBV7-3 and TRBJ1-1, reads GAGVSQTPSNKVTEKGKYVELRCDPISGHTALYWYRQSLGQGPEFLIYFQGTGAADDSGLPNDRFFAVRPEGSVSTLKIQRTERGDSAVYLCASSKQGNTEAFFGQGTRLTVV.

The sample holds a few counts of this clone. This chain connects TRBV4-2 to TRBJ1-6, with TRBD1 matching 9 bases. With V trimmed by 3 bases and J by 10 bases, 13 bases remained unmatched. CDR3 size: 17 residues. CDR1 and CDR2 from the germline V gene are LGHNA and YNFKEQ. CDR3 bases: TGTGCCAGCAGCCAGGACTGGACAGGGACAGGGAGCTCACCCCTCCACTTT. Protein: CASSQDWTGTGSSPLHF.

J is TRBJ2-2 and V is TRBV5-1; no definite D call. The CDR3 consists of 14 residues. V dropped 4 bases and J dropped 3 bases, with 10 bases sitting between them. Looked up from germline, CDR1 is SGHRS and CDR2 is YFSETQ. The CDR3 is CASSQISDTGELFF. The CDR3, as DNA: TGCGCCAGCAGCCAGATTTCGGACACCGGGGAGCTGTTTTTT.

DNA of the CDR3: TGTGCCAGCAGCAAGCAACAGCGGGGGGCCCCCAGCACAGATACGCAGTATTTT. Protein sequence: CASSKQQRGAPSTDTQYF. The chain carries TRBV21-1 and TRBJ2-3; whether TRBD2, the table's D call, matches the DNA was not checked. TRBV21-1 is termed a pseudogene. The CDR3 runs to 18 residues.